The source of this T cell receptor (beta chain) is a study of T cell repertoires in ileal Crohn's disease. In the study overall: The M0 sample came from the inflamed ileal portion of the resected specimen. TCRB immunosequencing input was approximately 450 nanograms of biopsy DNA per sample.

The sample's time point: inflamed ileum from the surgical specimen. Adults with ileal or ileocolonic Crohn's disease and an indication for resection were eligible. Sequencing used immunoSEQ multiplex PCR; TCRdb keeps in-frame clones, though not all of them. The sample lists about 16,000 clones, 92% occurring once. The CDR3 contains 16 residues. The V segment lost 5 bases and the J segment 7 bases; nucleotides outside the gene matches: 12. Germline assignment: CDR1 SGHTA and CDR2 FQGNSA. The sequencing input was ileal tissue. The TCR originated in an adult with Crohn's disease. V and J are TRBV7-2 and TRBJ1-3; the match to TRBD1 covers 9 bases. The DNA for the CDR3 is TGTGCCAGCAGCCGAAATATGGGACAGGGCATGAACACCATATATTTT. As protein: CASSRNMGQGMNTIYF.